The text below deals with one T cell receptor beta chain. What it binds is not known. Each CDR3 protein is one row after TCRdb ran MiXCR on the reads. The sample has roughly 990,000 distinct CDR3 sequences; approximately 30% are singletons. This entry belongs to a study of T cell repertoires in cytomegalovirus infection. The CDR3 length is 13 residues. Germline V gene data show CDR1 as MNHNY and CDR2 as SVGAGI (reference sequence). J lost 7 bases, V lost 10 bases, and 9 bases had no gene match. The chain is built from TRBV6-6 and TRBJ2-1; 8 bases line up with TRBD2. The source material was cultured CD8+ T cells from PBMCs, sampled from culture after CMV antigen stimulation. This sequence originates from a human donor in good health (CMV status not recorded). Some clones in this sample may be carry-over from other donors' samples. The CDR3 bases are TGTGCCAACTCTGTCGGGGGGGCTAATGAGCAGTTCTTC. Translation: CANSVGGANEQFF.